One and the same sample provided the 18 T cell receptor beta chains below, sequenced in a study of naive and memory T cell subsets. The SP2 primer and nested alpha and beta constant region primers amplified ligated cDNA in four rounds. Each CDR3 protein is one row after TCRdb ran MiXCR on the 5' RACE reads. The table records around 48,000 distinct CDR3 sequences, approximately 4.5% of them present only once. The library had UMIs added by 3' ligation of an oligonucleotide to TCR cDNA. The receptors come from a female donor in good health.

The table lists this clonotype with a few counts. The gene calls are TRBV4-2 and TRBJ2-1, with no clear D. The V and J ends lost 0 bases and 5 bases respectively, with 11 bases between them. Germline V gene data show CDR1 as LGHNA and CDR2 as YNFKEQ. This CDR3 spans 15 amino acids. CDR3 bases: TGTGCCAGCAGCCAAGACTACTCGCAAAACAATGAGCAGTTCTTC. Protein sequence: CASSQDYSQNNEQFF.

The table lists this clonotype with many counts. This chain connects TRBV20-1 to TRBJ2-3; 7 bases line up with TRBD1. The CDR3 is made up of 18 amino acids. The V gene end was trimmed by 0 bases and the J gene end by 0 bases; junction bases not matched to a gene: 12. The germline gives CDR1 DFQATT, CDR2 SNEGSKA (reference sequence). The CDR3 DNA sequence: TGCAGTGCTAGAGATCTCAGACAGGGATTGTATAGCACAGATACGCAGTATTTT. It codes for CSARDLRQGLYSTDTQYF.

The sample holds many counts of this clonotype. The chain has TRBV5-1 and TRBJ2-7; 7 bases line up with TRBD1. The CDR3 loop spans 13 amino acids. With 4 bases clipped from V and 3 bases from J, the junction kept 4 bases outside the gene matches. CDR1 is SGHRS and CDR2 is YFSETQ in the germline V gene. CDR3 in amino acids: CASSIRDSYEQYF. The CDR3 nucleotides read TGCGCCAGCAGCATACGGGACAGCTACGAGCAGTACTTC.

The sample holds many counts of this clonotype. The chain uses TRBV5-1 and TRBJ1-5; TRBD1 might be the D (5 bases). Germline V CDR1 and CDR2: SGHRS, YFSETQ. The length of the CDR3 is 13 residues. V was clipped by 2 bases and J by 7 bases, with 10 bases between them. CDR3: CASSLRGDQPQHF. The CDR3 DNA sequence: TGCGCCAGCAGCTTACGGGGGGACCAGCCCCAGCATTTT. Drawing the rest from reference TRBV5-1 and TRBJ1-5, the complete variable domain is KAGVTQTPRYLIKTRGQQVTLSCSPISGHRSVSWYQQTPGQGLQFLFEYFSETQRNKGNFPGRFSGRQFSNSRSEMNVSTLELGDSALYLCASSLRGDQPQHFGDGTRLSIL.

This clonotype has at least ten counts. V usage is TRBV27 and J usage is TRBJ1-1, with 7 bases identical to TRBD1. In germline, CDR1 is MNHEY, CDR2 SMNVEV (reference sequence). J gave up 0 bases and V 6 bases, and 4 bases lay outside the gene matches. The CDR3 consists of 14 residues. Here the CDR3 reads CASRTGTMNTEAFF. CDR3 nucleotide sequence: TGTGCCAGCAGGACAGGGACAATGAACACTGAAGCTTTCTTT.

This clonotype occurred many times. The rearrangement joins TRBV4-3 to TRBJ2-7; D might be TRBD1 (6 bases). Germline CDR1 and CDR2: LGHNA and YSLEER. Trimming removed 4 bases at V and 4 bases at J, with 11 bases between. This CDR3 is 13 amino acids long. CDR3 in DNA: TGCGCCAGCAGCCCGGATAGGGGGTACGAGCAGTACTTC. Its translation: CASSPDRGYEQYF.

This clonotype was counted between two and nine times. The J gene is TRBJ1-4, the V gene TRBV6-5; 10 bases match TRBD1. The J segment lost 5 bases and the V segment lost 6 bases, leaving 15 bases of the junction unmatched. The germline V gene has CDR1 MNHEY and CDR2 SVGAGI. The CDR3 length is 18 residues. CDR3 in DNA: TGTGCCAGCAGCGGCCCCCCCCTGACAGGGGGCGACAATGAAAAACTGTTTTTT. It translates to CASSGPPLTGGDNEKLFF.

This clonotype came up many times. V gene TRBV29-1 combines with J gene TRBJ2-3; D could derive from TRBD1 or TRBD2 (5 bases each). This CDR3 comprises 15 residues. Germline CDR1 reads SQVTM; CDR2 reads ANQGSEA. V lost 4 bases to trimming and J lost 2 bases, with 16 bases between them. The CDR3 sequence is CSVGSKRTLTDTQYF. The DNA for the CDR3 is TGCAGCGTTGGTTCGAAGCGGACACTCACAGATACGCAGTATTTT.

This clonotype was seen repeatedly, ten times or more. This chain joins TRBV7-2 and TRBJ1-2; 8 nucleotides agree with TRBD1. Germline V CDR1 and CDR2: SGHTA, FQGNSA. The CDR3 totals 17 residues. V shed 1 base, J shed 0 bases, and the junction held 7 bases outside the gene matches. CDR3 nucleotides: TGTGCCAGCAGCTTAGTCCGGAGGACAGGGACTAACTATGGCTACACCTTC. It specifies CASSLVRRTGTNYGYTF. Together with reference TRBV7-2 and TRBJ1-2, the CDR3 gives the full variable domain: GAGVSQSPSNKVTEKGKDVELRCDPISGHTALYWYRQSLGQGLEFLIYFQGNSAPDKSGLPSDRFSAERTGGSVSTLTIQRTQQEDSAVYLCASSLVRRTGTNYGYTFGSGTRLTVV.

The chain is built from TRBV19 and TRBJ1-2; D gene uncertain. The CDR3 consists of 16 residues. CDR1 is LNHDA, CDR2 SQIVND, per germline (reference sequence). V was cut by 0 bases and J by 3 bases, with 14 bases left in between. For the CDR3, the DNA is TGTGCCAGTAGTATAGAGGGGTTGTTCGGGGACTATGGCTACACCTTC. It is translated as CASSIEGLFGDYGYTF.

This clonotype has a count of ten or more. The chain links TRBV20-1 to TRBJ1-4; D ambiguous. This CDR3 region has 14 residues. Germline CDR1 and CDR2: DFQATT and SNEGSKA (reference sequence). The V gene lost 3 bases and the J gene lost 3 bases, with 11 bases spanning the gap. The CDR3 spells CSARRLEANEKLFF. For the CDR3, the DNA is TGCAGTGCTAGGAGATTGGAGGCTAATGAAAAACTGTTTTTT.

Many counts were recorded for this clonotype. The chain has TRBV6-5 and TRBJ1-2; 7 positions agree with TRBD1. CDR3 length equals 13 residues. The junction had 8 bases not matched to a gene; V was cut back by 5 bases and J by 8 bases. From germline, CDR1 is MNHEY and CDR2 SVGAGI. The CDR3, as DNA: TGTGCCAGCAGTACCCCGGACAGGAACGGCTACACCTTC. Its translation is CASSTPDRNGYTF.

The chain employs TRBV29-1 and TRBJ2-1; D not certain. V was cut by 0 bases and J by 3 bases, with 0 bases left in between. Germline V CDR1 and CDR2: SQVTM, ANQGSEA. The CDR3 sequence is 11 residues long. In nucleotides, the CDR3 is TGCAGCGTTGAAGACTACAATGAGCAGTTCTTC. Protein sequence: CSVEDYNEQFF.

This clonotype was seen at least ten times. The chain combines TRBV6-2 or TRBV6-3 with TRBJ2-6, with unresolved D. The CDR3 has 14 amino acids. Germline V gene sequence: CDR1 MNHEY, CDR2 SVGEGT. V shed 3 bases and J shed 12 bases, with 15 bases lying between them. CDR3: CASSYDPGLGVLTF. DNA of the CDR3: TGTGCCAGCAGTTATGACCCGGGCCTTGGCGTCCTGACTTTC.

This clonotype was seen at least ten times. This sequence joins TRBV27 and TRBJ1-5; tentatively, D is TRBD1 (5 bases). V lost 8 bases to trimming and J lost 2 bases, with 10 bases between them. This CDR3 has 13 residues. The germline CDR1 and CDR2 sequences are MNHEY and SMNVEV (reference sequence). The CDR3 here is CASGGGGNQPQHF. CDR3 sequence (DNA): TGTGCCAGCGGGGGGGGAGGCAATCAGCCCCAGCATTTT.

This clonotype was observed at least ten times. The gene calls are TRBV28 and TRBJ2-1; D is uncertain. V lost 2 bases to trimming and J lost 1 base, with 6 bases between them. The CDR3 is made up of 14 amino acids. Germline CDR1 is MDHEN and CDR2 is SYDVKM. The CDR3 DNA reads TGTGCCAGCAGTTTACACGGGTCCTACAATGAGCAGTTCTTC. Protein product: CASSLHGSYNEQFF.

This clonotype was recorded a few times. The chain couples TRBV5-1 to TRBJ1-1; D might be TRBD1 (5 bases). This CDR3 region has 15 residues. V shed 2 bases and J shed 7 bases, with 18 bases lying between them. Germline loops: CDR1 SGHRS, CDR2 YFSETQ. The CDR3 is CASSLGGTSTLEAFF. CDR3 DNA sequence: TGCGCCAGCAGCTTAGGAGGGACCTCCACCCTTGAAGCTTTCTTT.

Many counts were recorded for this clonotype. CDR3 residues: CASSFVDRGGEQYF. CDR3 bases: TGTGCCAGCAGCTTCGTAGACAGGGGGGGAGAGCAGTACTTC. The chain couples TRBV7-2 to TRBJ2-7, with TRBD1 matching over 9 bases. The CDR3 spans 14 residues. Unmatched junction bases numbered 7, after V lost 3 bases and J lost 7 bases. Germline V lookup: CDR1 SGHTA, CDR2 FQGNSA.